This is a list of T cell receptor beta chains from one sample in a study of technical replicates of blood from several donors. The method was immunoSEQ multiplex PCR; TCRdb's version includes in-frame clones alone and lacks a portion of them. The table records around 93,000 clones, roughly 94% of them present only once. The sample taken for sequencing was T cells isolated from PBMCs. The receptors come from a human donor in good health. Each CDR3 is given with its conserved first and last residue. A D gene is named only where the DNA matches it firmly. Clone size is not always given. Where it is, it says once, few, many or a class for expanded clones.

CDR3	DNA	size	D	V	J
CASSPIRDSLYGYTF	TGTGCCAGCAGCCCTATCCGGGACAGCCTCTATGGCTACACCTTC	-	TRBD1	TRBV6-5	TRBJ1-2
CASSITSGFYEQYF	TGTGCCAGTAGTATAACTAGCGGGTTCTACGAGCAGTACTTC	-	TRBD2	TRBV19	TRBJ2-7
CSVAFRGNEQFF	TGCAGCGTTGCATTTCGGGGGAATGAGCAGTTCTTC	-	-	TRBV29-1	TRBJ2-1
CASSLSLGAANTGELFF	TGTGCCAGCAGTTTATCCCTGGGCGCCGCGAACACCGGGGAGCTGTTTTTT	-	-	TRBV28	TRBJ2-2
CAWRDGREEGKGYTF	TGTGCCTGGAGAGATGGGCGGGAGGAAGGGAAGGGCTACACCTTC	-	-	TRBV30	TRBJ1-2
CASSEIRGRGGNEQFF	TGTGCCAGCAGTGAAATAAGGGGTCGGGGGGGCAATGAGCAGTTCTTC	-	TRBD2	TRBV2	TRBJ2-1
CASSLARQDLTGELFF	TGTGCCAGCAGCTTGGCCCGACAGGACCTCACCGGGGAGCTGTTTTTT	-	-	TRBV5-6	TRBJ2-2
CASSASGPYEQYF	TGTGCCAGCAGTGCTAGCGGGCCCTACGAGCAGTACTTC	-	TRBD2	TRBV27	TRBJ2-7
CAISEEGRVNTEAFF	TGTGCCATCAGTGAGGAGGGGAGGGTGAACACTGAAGCTTTCTTT	-	-	TRBV10-3	TRBJ1-1
CASSSVPVGGETQYF	TGTGCCAGCAGCTCCGTTCCGGTGGGGGGGGAGACCCAGTACTTC	-	TRBD2	TRBV2	TRBJ2-5
CASSLIEGGEQYF	TGTGCCAGCAGTTTGATTGAAGGGGGCGAGCAGTACTTC	-	-	TRBV27	TRBJ2-7
CASTPSRLFGYEQYF	TGTGCCAGCACCCCATCTAGATTATTCGGCTACGAGCAGTACTTC	-	-	TRBV28	TRBJ2-7
CASSLDWAHYEQYF	TGCGCCAGCAGCTTGGATTGGGCACACTACGAGCAGTACTTC	-	-	TRBV5-1	TRBJ2-7
CASSQGLFEAFF	TGTGCCAGCAGCCAGGGCCTTTTTGAAGCTTTCTTT	-	-	TRBV7-9	TRBJ1-1
CASSLNNLRTGGGYTF	TGTGCCAGCAGCTTAAATAATCTCCGGACAGGGGGCGGCTACACCTTC	-	TRBD1	TRBV13	TRBJ1-2
CASSLILADGYTF	TGTGCCAGCAGTTTAATCTTGGCAGATGGCTACACCTTC	-	-	TRBV28	TRBJ1-2
CASSRQLAVQETQYF	TGTGCCAGCAGCAGACAACTAGCGGTACAAGAGACCCAGTACTTC	-	TRBD2	TRBV11-2	TRBJ2-5
CASSVGQGETQYF	TGTGCCAGCAGCGTAGGACAGGGAGAGACCCAGTACTTC	-	TRBD1	TRBV9	TRBJ2-5
CASSQPGLDYGYTF	TGTGCCAGCAGCCAACCGGGACTGGACTATGGCTACACCTTC	-	-	TRBV28	TRBJ1-2
CASSNSVSGRLRGQYF	TGCGCCAGCAGCAACTCGGTCAGTGGTAGACTACGTGGGCAGTACTTC	few	-	TRBV10-2	TRBJ2-7
CATSRDWSRRDEQYF	TGTGCCACCAGCAGAGATTGGTCTCGGAGGGACGAGCAGTACTTC	-	-	TRBV15	TRBJ2-7
CASHGETQYF	TGCGCCAGCCACGGAGAGACCCAGTACTTC	-	-	TRBV5-1	TRBJ2-5
CASSHSPYSLSGANVLTF	TGCGCCAGCAGCCATAGCCCCTATAGCCTTTCTGGGGCCAACGTCCTGACTTTC	once	-	TRBV4-3	TRBJ2-6
CASSLMNGRIDEQYF	TGTGCCAGCAGCTTAATGAATGGCAGAATCGACGAGCAGTACTTC	-	-	TRBV7-3	TRBJ2-7
CAIENIQGAKYGYTF	TGTGCCATAGAGAACATACAGGGGGCGAAATATGGCTACACCTTC	-	TRBD1	TRBV28	TRBJ1-2
CASSLALQGNTEAFF	TGTGCCAGCAGCTTAGCTCTGCAGGGAAACACTGAAGCTTTCTTT	-	-	TRBV11-2	TRBJ1-1
CSAVQVEAFF	TGCAGTGCTGTTCAGGTTGAAGCTTTCTTT	-	-	TRBV20-1	TRBJ1-1
CASSGQGSYEQYF	TGTGCCAGTAGCGGACAGGGATCCTACGAGCAGTACTTC	-	TRBD1	TRBV19	TRBJ2-7
CASSPDRAAPYEQYF	TGTGCCAGCAGTCCCGACAGGGCAGCTCCCTACGAGCAGTACTTC	once	TRBD1	TRBV28	TRBJ2-7
CASSEPGQVGEQYF	TGTGCCAGCAGTGAGCCGGGACAGGTGGGAGAGCAGTACTTC	-	TRBD1	TRBV25-1	TRBJ2-7
CASSLSGGVPNEKLFF	TGTGCCAGCAGCCTGTCTGGTGGAGTTCCTAATGAAAAACTGTTTTTT	-	-	TRBV5-8	TRBJ1-4
CASSLPLEGSYEQYF	TGTGCCAGCAGTTTACCTTTGGAGGGAAGCTACGAGCAGTACTTC	-	-	TRBV28	TRBJ2-7
CASSPTGSGYEQYF	TGTGCCAGCAGTCCGACAGGGTCGGGCTACGAGCAGTACTTC	-	TRBD1	TRBV27	TRBJ2-7
CANWNYSF	TGTGCCAATTGGAACTACTCCTTC	-	-	TRBV6-1	TRBJ1-2
CASSPTRQVYGYTF	TGTGCCAGCAGTCCAACCAGACAAGTATATGGCTACACCTTC	-	-	TRBV28	TRBJ1-2
CANSEDVTSYEQYF	TGTGCCAATTCGGAGGATGTCACCTCCTACGAGCAGTACTTC	once	-	TRBV6-1	TRBJ2-7
CASSYSLQGLEQYF	TGTGCCAGCAGTTACTCGTTACAGGGGCTAGAGCAGTACTTC	-	TRBD1	TRBV6-6	TRBJ2-7
CASSSKWRTGYEQYF	TGTGCCAGCAGCTCCAAGTGGCGGACAGGCTACGAGCAGTACTTC	-	TRBD1	TRBV11-3	TRBJ2-7